The 30 T cell receptor beta chains below come from one sample, sequenced in a study of CD8 T cells in ankylosing spondylitis. TCRdb reanalysed the 5' RACE reads using MiXCR and keeps one entry per CDR3 protein. Altogether 150,000 to 200,000 distinct CDR3 sequences are present, 9.5% to 15% being singletons, with the ten largest covering approximately 16%. The specimen was blood, either unsorted or a sorted T cell fraction (not recorded which). The receptors come from a male donor with ankylosing spondylitis or in good health (not recorded which).

A few counts support this clonotype. V is TRBV13 and J is TRBJ2-2, with TRBD2 matching 12 bases. This CDR3 spans 17 amino acids. The germline V gene encodes CDR1 PRHDT and CDR2 FYEKMQ (reference sequence). Trimming at V came to 5 bases and at J to 4 bases, leaving 8 bases not matched to a gene. The CDR3 region has the DNA TGTGCCAGCAGCGCCCTAGCGGGGGGGCCGGGCACCGGGGAGCTGTTTTTT. Translated, it gives CASSALAGGPGTGELFF. The full variable domain, rest sourced from reference TRBV13 and TRBJ2-2, is AAGVIQSPRHLIKEKRETATLKCYPIPRHDTVYWYQQGPGQDPQFLISFYEKMQSDKGSIPDRFSAQQFSDYHSELNMSSLELGDSALYFCASSALAGGPGTGELFFGEGSRLTVL.

This clonotype is deemed medium-sized. Its ends do not fully match the called genes, so a read error is possible. CDR3 region: CASTIAGPYNEQFF. CDR3 nucleotide sequence: TGTGCCAGTACTATAGCGGGTCCCTACAATGAGCAGTTCTTC. The chain is built from TRBV19 and TRBJ2-1, with TRBD2 identical over 7 bases. Germline CDR1 and CDR2: LNHDA and SQIVND (reference sequence). The length of the CDR3 is 14 residues.

The DNA of the CDR3 is TGTGCCAGCAGTCTCCAGGGTTCCAACAATGAGCAGTTCTTC. Protein product: CASSLQGSNNEQFF. The chain uses TRBV12-3 or TRBV12-4 and TRBJ2-1; D possibly corresponds to TRBD1 (5 bases). Between the trimmed V and J ends, which lost 5 bases and 5 bases, there was a span of 13 bases. This CDR3 region has 14 residues.

This clonotype was counted a few times. The chain is built from TRBV27 and TRBJ2-7, with 15 bases that match TRBD2. This CDR3 is 15 amino acids long. From germline, CDR1 is MNHEY and CDR2 SMNVEV (reference sequence). J gave up 5 bases and V 6 bases, and 5 bases lay outside the gene matches. CDR3 amino acids: CASRVGTSGGNEQYF. CDR3 nucleotide sequence: TGTGCCAGCAGGGTGGGGACTAGCGGGGGGAACGAGCAGTACTTC.

The chain links TRBV27 to TRBJ2-5; D is unresolved. The length of the CDR3 is 11 residues. V lost 4 bases and J lost 7, with 7 bases in between. From germline, CDR1 is MNHEY and CDR2 SMNVEV (reference sequence). DNA for the CDR3: TGTGCCAGCAGTTACGCTGGGACCCAGTACTTC. Its protein product is CASSYAGTQYF.

This chain connects TRBV6-1 to TRBJ2-1; 11 bases line up with TRBD1. The CDR3 extends over 14 amino acids. Per the germline V gene, CDR1 is MNHNS and CDR2 is SASEGT. With 5 bases clipped from V and 10 bases from J, the junction kept 7 bases outside the gene matches. As DNA, the CDR3 is TGTGCCAGCAGTCCCTGGACAGGGGGCGGCGAGCAGTTCTTC. Residues: CASSPWTGGGEQFF.

This chain links TRBV15 with TRBJ2-1; TRBD2 matches 13 bases. The trim removed 5 bases at V and 7 bases at J, leaving 11 bases unmatched. The CDR3 has 17 amino acids. The germline V gene has CDR1 LNHNV and CDR2 YYDKDF (reference sequence). CDR3 in amino acids: CATSPTSGGTWVNEQFF. CDR3 coding DNA: TGTGCCACCAGCCCGACTAGCGGGGGGACGTGGGTTAATGAGCAGTTCTTC.

This clonotype was detected a few times. The V call is TRBV6-5, the J call TRBJ2-7, with D possibly matching TRBD1 (5 bases). This CDR3 spans 14 amino acids. CDR1 is MNHEY and CDR2 is SVGAGI in the germline V gene. V lost 4 bases and J 2 bases, leaving 12 bases between the germline ends. The CDR3 DNA follows: TGTGCCAGCAGTTCCTCAGGGCGGACCTACGAGCAGTACTTC. Its translation: CASSSSGRTYEQYF.

The gene calls are TRBV28 and TRBJ1-2, with D perhaps TRBD1 (5 bases). CDR1 is MDHEN, CDR2 SYDVKM, per germline. The CDR3 has 16 amino acids. V lost 4 bases and J 2 bases, leaving 17 bases between the germline ends. CDR3 protein: CASSSTGTWGNYGYTF. The CDR3, as DNA: TGTGCCAGCAGTTCGACTGGGACGTGGGGGAACTATGGCTACACCTTC.

This clonotype has only a few counts. The chain joins TRBV7-6 to TRBJ2-1; D is ambiguous. Germline CDR1 and CDR2: SGHVS and FNYEAQ. V was cut by 5 bases and J by 1 base, with 6 bases left in between. The CDR3 runs to 13 residues. CDR3 sequence: CASSPFSYNEQFF. The CDR3 nucleotides are TGTGCCAGCAGCCCTTTTTCCTACAATGAGCAGTTCTTC.

Written as DNA, the CDR3 is TGTGCCAGCGGAGCAACCATGGACAGGGGGCAAAACGAGCAGTACTTC. Residues: CASGATMDRGQNEQYF. The chain couples TRBV6-2 or TRBV6-3 to TRBJ2-7, with TRBD1 matching 11 bases. The CDR3 is made up of 16 amino acids. CDR1 MNHEY and CDR2 SVGEGT come from the germline V gene. Germline trimming cut 8 bases from V and 5 bases from J; bases unmatched to any gene: 14.

This clonotype was observed once. The CDR3 carries no conserved terminal phenylalanine or tryptophan, so it likely arises from a read error. This chain connects TRBV14 to TRBJ2-3; D unresolved. The V gene's germline CDR1 is SGHDN and CDR2 FVKESK. Trimming cost V 4 bases and J 2 bases, with 16 bases left between them. The length of the CDR3 is 16 residues. CDR3: CASSPLVGFLTDTQYY. CDR3 DNA: TGTGCCAGCAGCCCTCTCGTGGGATTCCTCACAGATACGCAGTATTAT.

This clonotype has a handful of counts. V usage is TRBV14 and J usage is TRBJ2-7, with D maybe TRBD1 (6 bases). The CDR3 runs to 14 residues. Germline CDR1 and CDR2: SGHDN and FVKESK. The V gene lost 1 base and the J gene lost 4 bases, with 11 bases spanning the gap. As DNA, the CDR3 is TGTGCCAGCAGCCAAGCTGCAGGGGTTTACGAGCAGTACTTC. Translated: CASSQAAGVYEQYF.

This clonotype showed up many times. The chain has TRBV12-3 or TRBV12-4 and TRBJ2-1, with 9 bases aligning to TRBD2. The CDR3 runs to 15 residues. V lost 7 bases, J lost 4 bases, and 8 bases stayed unmatched. CDR3 amino acids: CASKRRLAEYNEQFF. Written as DNA, the CDR3 is TGTGCCAGCAAAAGACGACTAGCGGAATACAATGAGCAGTTCTTC.

V is TRBV27 and J is TRBJ2-1, with D uncertain. From germline, CDR1 is MNHEY and CDR2 SMNVEV (reference sequence). The CDR3 is made up of 16 amino acids. Trimming removed 3 bases from V and 0 bases from J, with 12 bases in between. CDR3 nucleotide sequence: TGTGCCAGCAGTTTCTACTGGCGAAGCTCCTACAATGAGCAGTTCTTC. Its translation is CASSFYWRSSYNEQFF.

DNA of the CDR3: TGTGCCAGCAGTACGACCCACACCAACACTGAAGCTTTCTTT. It is translated as CASSTTHTNTEAFF. This chain joins TRBV12-3 or TRBV12-4 and TRBJ1-1, with D uncertain. The CDR3 extends over 14 amino acids. V was clipped by 5 bases and J by 2 bases, with 12 bases between them.

This clonotype was detected many times. The V gene is TRBV12-3 or TRBV12-4, the J gene TRBJ1-4, with TRBD1 identical over 9 bases. The ends lost 8 bases at V and 6 bases at J; junction bases unmatched: 7. The CDR3 runs 14 residues. CDR3 coding DNA: TGTGCCAGCGGACCGGGACAGGGATATGAAAAACTGTTTTTT. Protein: CASGPGQGYEKLFF.

This clonotype was found many times. V gene TRBV20-1 combines with J gene TRBJ2-1, with 13 positions matching TRBD2. Germline CDR1 DFQATT, CDR2 SNEGSKA (reference sequence). This CDR3 region has 16 residues. The J segment lost 7 bases and the V segment lost 4 bases, leaving 10 bases of the junction unmatched. The CDR3 coding sequence is TGCAGTGCTAACCCCGGGACTAGCGGGGATTGGAATGAGCAGTTCTTC. Amino acids: CSANPGTSGDWNEQFF.

J is TRBJ2-4 and V is TRBV5-6; no clear D. V was trimmed by 4 bases and J by 9 bases, leaving 14 bases between them. Germline-derived CDR1 and CDR2 are SGHDT and YYEEEE. The CDR3 runs to 13 residues. The CDR3 spells CASSQRAEAIQYF. The CDR3 DNA sequence: TGTGCCAGCAGCCAACGGGCAGAAGCCATTCAGTACTTC.

In its sample, this clonotype was seen a few times. This rearrangement joins TRBV2 to TRBJ2-3, with D maybe TRBD2 (5 bases). Germline V lookup: CDR1 SNHLY, CDR2 FYNNEI. The CDR3 contains 14 residues. The germline V and J ends were trimmed by 6 bases and 2 bases, with 12 bases remaining between them. This CDR3 reads CASSPSRDTDTQYF. The CDR3 DNA reads TGTGCCAGCAGCCCCTCACGGGACACAGATACGCAGTATTTT.

Concerning this clonotype itself: One end of the junction fails to match germline, which may point to a read error. V gene TRBV20-1 combines with J gene TRBJ2-2; D is perhaps TRBD1 or TRBD2 (5 bases each). This CDR3 has 16 residues. Germline V gene sequence: CDR1 DFQATT, CDR2 SNEGSKA (reference sequence). The CDR3 sequence: CCARDWGTANTGELFF. CDR3 nucleotides: TGCTGTGCTAGAGATTGGGGGACCGCGAACACCGGGGAGCTGTTTTTT.

The table lists this clonotype with a few counts. The chain is built from TRBV7-9 and TRBJ2-1, with unresolved D. The germline V gene encodes CDR1 SEHNR and CDR2 FQNEAQ (reference sequence). Trimming took 7 bases from V and 3 from J, leaving 16 bases between them. The length of the CDR3 is 15 residues. Here the CDR3 DNA reads TGTGCCAGCATCCAAGGACGGAGCGTCTACAATGAGCAGTTCTTC. This encodes CASIQGRSVYNEQFF.

This clonotype showed up just a few times. The J gene is TRBJ1-2, the V gene TRBV5-1; D possibly corresponds to TRBD1 (5 bases). Germline CDR1 reads SGHRS; CDR2 reads YFSETQ. Trimming stripped 5 bases from V and 1 base from J, with 15 bases between. The CDR3 consists of 15 residues. The CDR3 region has the DNA TGCGCCAGCAGTCACCGGGACGGTTATAACTATGGCTACACCTTC. Translating it yields CASSHRDGYNYGYTF.

This clonotype was counted many times. The CDR3 reads CASSQDKQGWPQHF. In DNA, the CDR3 is TGCGCCAGCAGCCAAGATAAACAGGGGTGGCCCCAGCATTTT. V is TRBV4-1 and J is TRBJ1-5, with 7 bases matching TRBD1. Germline values: CDR1 MGHRA, CDR2 YSYEKL. This CDR3 has 14 residues. J was trimmed by 9 bases and V by 0 bases; bases with no gene match: 5.

V usage is TRBV24-1 and J usage is TRBJ2-1, with D hard to call. Germline CDR1 KGHDR, CDR2 SFDVKD. Trimming took 2 bases from V and 0 from J, leaving 4 bases between them. This CDR3 contains 14 residues. CDR3 protein: CATSDSSSYNEQFF. CDR3 in DNA: TGTGCCACCAGTGATTCGAGCTCCTACAATGAGCAGTTCTTC.

Only a few counts were recorded for this clonotype. The genes are TRBV12-3 or TRBV12-4 and TRBJ2-7; 7 nucleotides match TRBD1. J lost 3 bases, V lost 4 bases, and 12 bases had no gene match. The CDR3 length is 16 residues. The CDR3 region has the DNA TGTGCCAGCAGTTCCGGGACACAGGGGACGGGCTACGAGCAGTACTTC. Its translation is CASSSGTQGTGYEQYF.

The chain couples TRBV7-9 to TRBJ2-3; possibly TRBD1 for D (5 bases). CDR1 and CDR2 from the germline V gene are SEHNR and FQNEAQ (reference sequence). The CDR3 is 16 amino acids. V lost 5 bases and J 4 bases, leaving 19 bases between the germline ends. The CDR3 loop is CASSGASPRGSDTQYF. CDR3 bases: TGTGCCAGCAGCGGGGCATCTCCTAGGGGATCAGATACGCAGTATTTT. Full variable domain (outside the CDR3, taken from reference TRBV7-9 and TRBJ2-3): DTGVSQNPRHKITKRGQNVTFRCDPISEHNRLYWYRQTLGQGPEFLTYFQNEAQLEKSRLLSDRFSAERPKGSFSTLEIQRTEQGDSAMYLCASSGASPRGSDTQYFGPGTRLTVL.

The rearrangement joins TRBV10-3 to TRBJ2-3, with 7 bases matching TRBD2. Germline V CDR1 and CDR2: ENHRY, SYGVKD. The CDR3 is made up of 16 amino acids. With 0 bases clipped from V and 2 bases from J, the junction kept 5 bases outside the gene matches. The CDR3 coding sequence is TGTGCCATCAGTGAGTCAAGCGGGGCATACACAGATACGCAGTATTTT. This sequence encodes CAISESSGAYTDTQYF.

This clonotype was counted at least ten times. The chain links TRBV15 to TRBJ1-1; D gene unclear. The V gene's germline CDR1 is LNHNV and CDR2 YYDKDF (reference sequence). CDR3 length equals 12 residues. Trimming cost V 0 bases and J 11 bases, with 10 bases left between them. CDR3 bases: TGTGCCACCAGCAGAGATGGTCGCCCCGCTTTCTTT. Translating gives CATSRDGRPAFF.

The chain couples TRBV4-1 to TRBJ1-5; D remains unclear. The CDR3 is 16 residues long. Trimming cost V 3 bases and J 4 bases, with 16 bases left between them. The germline V gene encodes CDR1 MGHRA and CDR2 YSYEKL. The CDR3: CASSHPSGQSNQPQHF. The CDR3 nucleotides read TGCGCCAGCAGCCACCCCAGTGGGCAGTCAAATCAGCCCCAGCATTTT.